A selection of T cell receptor beta chains follows, all from one sample in a study of T cell responses to AZD1222 COVID-19 vaccine. Clones were sequenced by immunoSEQ multiplex PCR, and TCRdb holds only the in-frame ones, with some missing. The table has some 93,000 clones, 88% seen once; the top ten hold about 12%. Sample: peripheral blood, taken 28 days after the second AZD1222 dose. These receptors were obtained from an adult who received the AZD1222 COVID-19 vaccine. Both conserved end residues are part of each CDR3. Each record gives: CDR3 protein, CDR3 DNA, D gene, clone size, J gene, V gene. A D gene is named only where the DNA matches it firmly. Expanded clones get a size class; other rows say once, few or many, or leave the size out.

CASRPPGGTEPQHF TGCGCCAGCAGGCCCCCCGGGGGCACGGAGCCCCAGCATTTT - - TRBJ1-5 TRBV10-2
CSARTGGNNEQFF TGCAGCGCCCGGACAGGGGGGAACAATGAGCAGTTCTTC TRBD1 - TRBJ2-1 TRBV29-1
CASSLRAWGEQFF TGTGCCAGCAGTCTTAGAGCGTGGGGTGAGCAGTTCTTC - - TRBJ2-1 TRBV27
CASSLGGGVLNYGYTF TGCGCCAGCAGCTTGGGTGGCGGGGTCCTTAACTATGGCTACACCTTC - - TRBJ1-2 TRBV5-1
CASSHDSSGNTIYF TGTGCCAGCAGCCATGACAGTTCTGGAAACACCATATATTTT - once TRBJ1-3 TRBV3-1/TRBV3-2
CASSRDRGRSGTEAFF TGTGCCAGCAGCCGGGACAGGGGGCGGAGTGGCACTGAAGCTTTCTTT TRBD1 - TRBJ1-1 TRBV5-4
CASSLEGVGQPQHF TGTGCCAGCAGCTTAGAAGGGGTAGGGCAGCCCCAGCATTTT - - TRBJ1-5 TRBV7-9
CAIYLTEYNSPLHF TGTGCCATCTACCTGACAGAATATAATTCACCCCTCCACTTT - - TRBJ1-6 TRBV2
CASSLYGAPWGYTF TGTGCCAGCAGTTTATATGGAGCCCCTTGGGGCTACACCTTC - few TRBJ1-2 TRBV28
CASSPRDNYYEQYF TGTGCCAGCAGTCCTAGGGACAACTACTACGAGCAGTACTTC - - TRBJ2-7 TRBV5-5
CAWRPPGTYEQYF TGTGCCTGGAGGCCCCCAGGGACTTACGAGCAGTACTTC - - TRBJ2-7 TRBV30
CASSFPGLAGEVDEQFF TGTGCCAGCAGCTTTCCGGGACTAGCGGGAGAAGTGGATGAGCAGTTCTTC TRBD2 - TRBJ2-1 TRBV6-2/TRBV6-3
CASAGQILSGANVLTF TGTGCCAGCGCCGGACAAATCCTCTCTGGGGCCAACGTCCTGACTTTC - - TRBJ2-6 TRBV28
CAWNVQGQSPLHF TGTGCCTGGAACGTACAGGGTCAATCACCCCTCCACTTT - - TRBJ1-6 TRBV30
CASSARPPDTGELFF TGTGCCAGCAGCGCTAGGCCCCCTGACACCGGGGAGCTGTTTTTT - - TRBJ2-2 TRBV9
CASSQARTDTQYF TGTGCCAGCAGCCAGGCACGCACAGATACGCAGTATTTT - - TRBJ2-3 TRBV7-3
CASSYVAGQVNYGYTF TGTGCCAGCAGTTACGTCGCGGGACAGGTAAACTATGGCTACACCTTC TRBD1 - TRBJ1-2 TRBV6-2/TRBV6-3